This TCR beta chain was retrieved from a study of cytomegalovirus exposure and HLA in healthy donors. General study results and limits: Equally common other TCR beta chains were less clonally expanded than HLA-associated ones, a later analysis found. When analyzed later, the rates of TCR association showed variation by HLA locus, with DRB1 the most and HLA-C the fewest.

With respect to this clone: Its antigen is as yet unknown.

Primers: 60 Vbeta forward and 13 Jbeta reverse. Sequencing used immunoSEQ multiplex PCR; TCRdb keeps in-frame clones, though not all of them. The table lists approximately 180,000 clones, roughly 77% of them singletons, with about 1.6% in the top ten. The sequence came from a woman in her forties or fifties in good health and CMV-seronegative. The sequenced material came from PBMCs.

The CDR3 region is CASSLEQLPNYGYTF. The CDR3, as DNA: TGTGCCAGCAGCTTAGAACAGCTACCTAACTATGGCTACACCTTC. The chain is built from TRBV7-2 and TRBJ1-2; D is unresolved. V lost 1 base and J 0 bases, leaving 9 bases between the germline ends. Germline lookup yields CDR1 SGHTA and CDR2 FQGNSA. The CDR3 is 15 amino acids.